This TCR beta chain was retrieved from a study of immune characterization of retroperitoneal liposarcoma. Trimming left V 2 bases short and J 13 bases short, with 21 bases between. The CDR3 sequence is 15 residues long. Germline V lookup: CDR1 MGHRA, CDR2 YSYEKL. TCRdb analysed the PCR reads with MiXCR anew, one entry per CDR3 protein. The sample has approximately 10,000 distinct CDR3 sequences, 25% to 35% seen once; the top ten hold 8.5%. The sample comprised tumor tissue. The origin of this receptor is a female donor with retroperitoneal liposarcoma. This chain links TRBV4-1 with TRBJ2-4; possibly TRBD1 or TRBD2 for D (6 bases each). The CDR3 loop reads CASSQSRGQFDEQYF. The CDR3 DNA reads TGCGCCAGCAGCCAAAGCCGGGGGCAGTTCGATGAGCAGTACTTC.